These 30 T cell receptor beta chains were sequenced from one sample in a study of CD8 T cells in Susac syndrome. The RNA, about 0.5 to 1 ug, was put through reverse transcription using random hexamers. A single record per CDR3 protein comes from TCRdb applying MiXCR to the immunoSEQ multiplex PCR reads. Here the sample spans approximately 80,000 distinct CDR3 sequences, approximately 95% being singletons. Sequencing was performed on CD8+ T cells from PBMCs. The source is a human donor with Susac syndrome.

This sequence joins TRBV15 and TRBJ1-3; TRBD1 matches 7 bases. CDR3 length equals 17 residues. J was trimmed by 5 bases and V by 1 base; bases with no gene match: 11. In germline, CDR1 is LNHNV, CDR2 YYDKDF (reference sequence). In nucleotides, the CDR3 is TGTGCCACCAGCAGAGTGCCACAAGGGACAGCACGAAACACCATATATTTT. This translates into CATSRVPQGTARNTIYF.

The J gene is TRBJ1-2, the V gene TRBV27; no definite D call. Trimming cost V 8 bases and J 4 bases, with 11 bases left between them. This CDR3 contains 12 residues. Germline CDR1 is MNHEY and CDR2 is SMNVEV (reference sequence). The CDR3 nucleotides read TGTGCCAGCGGGAGTCTTACCTATGGCTACACCTTC. It encodes CASGSLTYGYTF.

This clonotype was counted once. J is TRBJ2-7 and V is TRBV27; D gene ambiguous. Germline V gene lookup returns CDR1 MNHEY and CDR2 SMNVEV (reference sequence). This CDR3 has 15 residues. V dropped 5 bases and J dropped 7 bases, with 21 bases sitting between them. The CDR3 is CASSRIATNLAEQYF. The CDR3 coding sequence is TGTGCCAGCAGTCGGATCGCCACCAACCTGGCAGAGCAGTACTTC.

The gene calls are TRBV14 and TRBJ1-4; 8 bases align to TRBD1. The CDR3 covers 17 residues. Trimming removed 4 bases from V and 4 bases from J; junction bases left unmatched: 11. Germline-derived CDR1 and CDR2 are SGHDN and FVKESK. The CDR3 here is CASSPRDRHSVNEKLFF. As DNA, the CDR3 is TGTGCCAGCAGCCCCCGGGACAGGCACTCAGTTAATGAAAAACTGTTTTTT.

CDR3 in DNA: TGTGCCAGCTCACCAAGTCCGGACAGGGTTGCAGATACGCAGTATTTT. It codes for CASSPSPDRVADTQYF. The chain employs TRBV18 and TRBJ2-3, with 8 nucleotides matching TRBD1. This CDR3 has 16 amino acids. The V gene end was trimmed by 2 bases and the J gene end by 4 bases; junction bases not matched to a gene: 8. CDR1 and CDR2 (germline): KGHSH, LQKENI.

The genes are TRBV20-1 and TRBJ2-7; a possible D gene is TRBD2 (5 bases). Per germline, CDR1 DFQATT and CDR2 SNEGSKA (reference sequence). The V gene lost 3 bases and the J gene lost 4 bases, with 16 bases spanning the gap. This CDR3 region has 14 residues. The chain's CDR3 is CSARDVEGLYEQYF. In DNA form, the CDR3 reads TGCAGTGCTAGGGACGTTGAGGGTTTGTACGAGCAGTACTTC.

The chain has TRBV6-5 and TRBJ2-5; D perhaps matches TRBD2 (7 bases). This CDR3 spans 16 amino acids. The germline V gene encodes CDR1 MNHEY and CDR2 SVGAGI. Between the trimmed V and J ends, which lost 0 bases and 5 bases, there was a span of 16 bases. CDR3 region: CASSYSNAGARETQYF. DNA of the CDR3: TGTGCCAGCAGTTACTCGAACGCGGGGGCCCGGGAGACCCAGTACTTC.

V and J are TRBV5-1 and TRBJ2-2; 9 nucleotides line up with TRBD1. Germline V gene data show CDR1 as SGHRS and CDR2 as YFSETQ. The CDR3 has 15 residues. The junction had 5 bases not matched to a gene; V was cut back by 3 bases and J by 5 bases. CDR3 protein: CASSWTGAGTGELFF. CDR3 nucleotides: TGCGCCAGCAGCTGGACAGGGGCAGGAACCGGGGAGCTGTTTTTT. The whole variable domain, filled in from reference TRBV5-1 and TRBJ2-2, reads KAGVTQTPRYLIKTRGQQVTLSCSPISGHRSVSWYQQTPGQGLQFLFEYFSETQRNKGNFPGRFSGRQFSNSRSEMNVSTLELGDSALYLCASSWTGAGTGELFFGEGSRLTVL.

The chain links TRBV9 to TRBJ1-6; 9 positions agree with TRBD1. The germline V gene has CDR1 SGDLS and CDR2 YYNGEE. V was clipped by 0 bases and J by 9 bases; unmatched bases: 4. The CDR3 runs 15 residues. The CDR3 nucleotides are TGTGCCAGCAGCGTAGATGGGACAGGGCGTTCACCCCTCCACTTT. The encoded protein is CASSVDGTGRSPLHF.

The CDR3 DNA reads as TGTGCCAGCAGCTCAACTCGGTCGGCTGTCCGAGGAGGAGATACGCAGTATTTT. Amino acids: CASSSTRSAVRGGDTQYF. The rearrangement uses TRBV7-9 and TRBJ2-3; TRBD2 might be the D (5 bases). Between the trimmed V and J ends, which lost 4 bases and 5 bases, there was a span of 25 bases. CDR3 length: 18 residues. Germline loops: CDR1 SEHNR, CDR2 FQNEAQ (reference sequence).

This clonotype was recorded a few times. This rearrangement joins TRBV27 to TRBJ2-2; D possibly corresponds to TRBD2 (6 bases). This CDR3 contains 13 residues. The ends were cut back, 3 bases at V and 6 bases at J, with 8 bases in the middle. Germline values: CDR1 MNHEY, CDR2 SMNVEV (reference sequence). CDR3 region: CASSLGGAGELFF. The CDR3 region has the DNA TGTGCCAGCAGTTTGGGCGGGGCCGGGGAGCTGTTTTTT.

The J gene is TRBJ2-1, the V gene TRBV27; 12 bases map to TRBD2. The V segment lost 6 bases and the J segment 1 base; nucleotides outside the gene matches: 4. Germline lookup yields CDR1 MNHEY and CDR2 SMNVEV (reference sequence). The CDR3 has 16 amino acids. The CDR3 sequence: CASSFGLAGSYNEQFF. In DNA, the CDR3 is TGTGCCAGCAGCTTCGGACTAGCGGGATCCTACAATGAGCAGTTCTTC.

The CDR3 loop is CASRPRGGQNNEQFF. The CDR3 DNA sequence: TGTGCCAGCAGACCGCGGGGGGGCCAGAACAATGAGCAGTTCTTC. The chain uses TRBV6-2 or TRBV6-3 and TRBJ2-1, with TRBD2 identical over 9 bases. The CDR3 runs to 15 residues. CDR1 and CDR2 from the germline V gene are MNHEY and SVGEGT. The trim removed 6 bases at V and 5 bases at J, leaving 8 bases unmatched.

V usage is TRBV29-1 and J usage is TRBJ1-6; the match to TRBD1 covers 7 bases. The CDR3 is made up of 14 amino acids. The J segment lost 4 bases and the V segment lost 6 bases, leaving 6 bases of the junction unmatched. The germline CDR1 and CDR2 sequences are SQVTM and ANQGSEA. The CDR3 region is CSVNPGQYNSPLHF. CDR3 nucleotide sequence: TGCAGCGTCAACCCGGGACAGTATAATTCACCCCTCCACTTT.

This chain connects TRBV6-2 or TRBV6-3 to TRBJ2-1; possible D gene TRBD1, 6 bases. Trimming cost V 4 bases and J 0 bases, with 13 bases left between them. The CDR3 is 16 residues long. Germline CDR1 MNHEY, CDR2 SVGEGT. CDR3 coding DNA: TGTGCCAGCAGTTTCCCTACAGGGAGCTCCTACAATGAGCAGTTCTTC. Protein: CASSFPTGSSYNEQFF.

V and J are TRBV6-1 and TRBJ2-5; TRBD2 aligns across 12 bases. V shed 3 bases, J shed 4 bases, and the junction held 6 bases outside the gene matches. The CDR3 has 16 residues. Germline V CDR1 and CDR2: MNHNS, SASEGT. In DNA, the CDR3 is TGTGCCAGCAGTGACAGAGGGACTAGCGGGCGAGAGACCCAGTACTTC. Its translation: CASSDRGTSGRETQYF.

The J gene is TRBJ1-1, the V gene TRBV12-3 or TRBV12-4; D not resolved. This CDR3 has 14 amino acids. Trimming removed 6 bases at V and 4 bases at J, with 15 bases between. CDR3 loop: CASSHSPLGTEAFF. CDR3 sequence (DNA): TGTGCCAGCAGCCATTCCCCCCTCGGCACTGAAGCTTTCTTT.

This chain links TRBV6-5 with TRBJ2-1, with TRBD1 as a possible D gene (6 bases). The germline gives CDR1 MNHEY, CDR2 SVGAGI. This CDR3 region has 14 residues. Trimming cost V 2 bases and J 7 bases, with 12 bases left between them. The CDR3: CASSYTVRGNEQFF. For the CDR3, the DNA is TGTGCCAGCAGTTACACGGTCAGGGGAAATGAGCAGTTCTTC.

This sequence joins TRBV14 and TRBJ2-5; possible D gene TRBD2, 7 bases. This CDR3 is built from 14 residues. From germline, CDR1 is SGHDN and CDR2 FVKESK. Trimming shortened V by 2 bases and J by 4 bases, and 11 bases separated the two germline ends. The CDR3 bases are TGTGCCAGCAGCCAAATTGGGGGGGCAGAGACCCAGTACTTC. This encodes CASSQIGGAETQYF.

The chain carries TRBV19 and TRBJ1-1; unclear D gene. Germline V gene data show CDR1 as LNHDA and CDR2 as SQIVND (reference sequence). V shed 9 bases and J shed 6 bases, with 14 bases lying between them. CDR3 length equals 12 residues. CDR3 protein: CASHTKTAEAFF. The CDR3 DNA follows: TGTGCCAGCCATACCAAGACTGCTGAAGCTTTCTTT.

The CDR3 here is CASSQAGGTTDTQYF. CDR3 bases: TGTGCCAGCAGCCAAGCTGGCGGCACCACAGATACGCAGTATTTT. The chain joins TRBV3-1 to TRBJ2-3; D uncertain. Per the germline V gene, CDR1 is LGHDT and CDR2 is YNNKEL (reference sequence). The CDR3 runs 15 residues. With 1 base removed from V and 2 bases from J, the gap between germline ends came to 10 bases.

The chain links TRBV2 to TRBJ2-7; no firm D call. This CDR3 has 12 residues. CDR1 SNHLY and CDR2 FYNNEI come from the germline V gene. V was pared by 8 bases and J by 2 bases, with 10 bases between. CDR3 in DNA: TGTGCCAGCTTAGGGATTGCCTACGAGCAGTACTTC. Its protein product is CASLGIAYEQYF.

The chain links TRBV10-3 to TRBJ1-2, with D possibly being TRBD1 (6 bases). Trimming took off 6 bases at V and 6 bases at J, with 17 bases between the two ends. There are 14 residues in the CDR3. CDR1 is ENHRY, CDR2 SYGVKD, per germline. CDR3 bases: TGTGCCATCAGCGGCAGGGGTCGAGACAATGGCTACACCTTC. It codes for CAISGRGRDNGYTF.

The rearrangement uses TRBV7-9 and TRBJ1-1; 7 bases are a match to TRBD1. The V gene's germline CDR1 is SEHNR and CDR2 FQNEAQ (reference sequence). V lost 6 bases, J lost 4 bases, and 8 bases stayed unmatched. CDR3 length: 14 amino acids. CDR3 loop: CASSPPDRATEAFF. DNA for the CDR3: TGTGCCAGCAGTCCCCCTGACAGGGCCACTGAAGCTTTCTTT.

The gene calls are TRBV20-1 and TRBJ2-2; D is perhaps TRBD1 or TRBD2 (6 bases each). The CDR3 runs 14 residues. V dropped 6 bases and J dropped 2 bases, with 13 bases sitting between them. CDR1 and CDR2 from the germline V gene are DFQATT and SNEGSKA (reference sequence). CDR3 DNA sequence: TGCAGTGCCACCACGGGGGCTAACACCGGGGAGCTGTTTTTT. This codes for CSATTGANTGELFF.

The chain combines TRBV28 with TRBJ2-3, with D perhaps given as TRBD1 or TRBD2 (5 bases each). This CDR3 region has 15 residues. Germline loops: CDR1 MDHEN, CDR2 SYDVKM. Trimming removed 6 bases from V and 5 bases from J, with 18 bases in between. The CDR3 is CASRWDGIVKDTQYF. CDR3 nucleotides: TGTGCCAGCAGATGGGACGGGATAGTGAAAGATACGCAGTATTTT.

Concerning this clonotype itself: The germline gene is not matched at one end of the junction; a read error may be the cause. The chain uses TRBV9 and TRBJ2-6, with 14 bases that match TRBD2. The CDR3 totals 16 residues. The germline gives CDR1 SGDLS, CDR2 YYNGEE. The chain's CDR3 is CASSVAGLAGGNVLTF. CDR3 bases: TGTGCCAGCAGCGTAGCCGGACTAGCGGGGGGCAACGTCCTGACTTTC. The entire variable domain, with the rest obtained from reference TRBV9 and TRBJ2-6, is as follows: DSGVTQTPKHLITATGQRVTLRCSPRSGDLSVYWYQQSLDQGLQFLIQYYNGEERAKGNILERFSAQQFPDLHSELNLSSLELGDSALYFCASSVAGLAGGNVLTFGAGSRLTVL.

This chain joins TRBV29-1 and TRBJ1-2, with a weak D call TRBD1 (6 bases). The V and J ends lost 5 bases and 4 bases respectively, with 11 bases between them. From germline, CDR1 is SQVTM and CDR2 ANQGSEA. This CDR3 is 12 amino acids long. The CDR3 DNA sequence: TGCAGCGTTCCAGGGGCGCCCTATGGCTACACCTTC. Its protein is CSVPGAPYGYTF. The full variable domain, rest sourced from reference TRBV29-1 and TRBJ1-2, is SAVISQKPSRDICQRGTSLTIQCQVDSQVTMMFWYRQQPGQSLTLIATANQGSEATYESGFVIDKFPISRPNLTFSTLTVSNMSPEDSSIYLCSVPGAPYGYTFGSGTRLTVV.

This rearrangement joins TRBV5-1 to TRBJ2-2; D is unclear. The CDR3 runs to 11 residues. V was cut by 5 bases and J by 7 bases, with 6 bases left in between. Germline CDR1 SGHRS, CDR2 YFSETQ. In DNA, the CDR3 is TGCGCCAGCAGAAAAAACGGGGAGCTGTTTTTT. Amino acid sequence: CASRKNGELFF.

This chain uses TRBV28 with TRBJ1-5; TRBD1 is a possible D gene (6 bases). V was trimmed by 3 bases and J by 5 bases, leaving 14 bases between them. CDR1 MDHEN and CDR2 SYDVKM come from the germline V gene. The CDR3 sequence is 15 residues long. CDR3: CASSLGGGWHQPQHF. The CDR3 region has the DNA TGTGCCAGCAGTTTGGGAGGGGGGTGGCATCAGCCCCAGCATTTT.